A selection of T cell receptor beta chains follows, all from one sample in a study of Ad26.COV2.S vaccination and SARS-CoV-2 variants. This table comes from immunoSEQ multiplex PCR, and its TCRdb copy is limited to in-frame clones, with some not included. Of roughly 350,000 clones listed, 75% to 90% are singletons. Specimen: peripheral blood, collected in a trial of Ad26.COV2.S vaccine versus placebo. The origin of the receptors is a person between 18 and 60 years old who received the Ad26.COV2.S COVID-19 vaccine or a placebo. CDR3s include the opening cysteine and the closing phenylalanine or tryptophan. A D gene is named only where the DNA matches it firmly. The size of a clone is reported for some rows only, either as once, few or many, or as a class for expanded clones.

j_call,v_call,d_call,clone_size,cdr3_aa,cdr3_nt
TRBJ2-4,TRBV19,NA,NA,CASSAQFIAKNIQYF,TGTGCCAGTAGCGCCCAATTCATAGCCAAAAACATTCAGTACTTC
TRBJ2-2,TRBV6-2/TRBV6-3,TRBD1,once,CASSWTGTGELFF,TGTGCCAGCAGTTGGACAGGGACCGGGGAGCTGTTTTTT
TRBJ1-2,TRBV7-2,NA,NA,CASSLDRGRAAGYTF,TGTGCCAGCAGCTTAGATCGGGGGCGGGCGGCGGGCTACACCTTC
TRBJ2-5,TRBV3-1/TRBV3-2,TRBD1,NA,CASSPSTTGSQYF,TGTGCCAGCAGCCCAAGCACGACAGGGTCCCAGTACTTC
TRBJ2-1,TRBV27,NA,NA,CASSRGGTGRKSEQFF,TGTGCCAGCAGTCGGGGGGGGACAGGTCGGAAGAGTGAGCAGTTCTTC
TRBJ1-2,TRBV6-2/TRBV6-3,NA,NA,CASSYATDLKGYTF,TGTGCCAGCAGTTACGCGACAGATTTAAAGGGCTACACCTTC
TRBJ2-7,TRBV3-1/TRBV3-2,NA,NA,CASSQDSPYEQYF,TGTGCCAGCAGCCAAGATTCGCCCTACGAGCAGTACTTC
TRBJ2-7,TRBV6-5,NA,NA,CASSYGGRQYF,TGTGCCAGCAGTTACGGGGGGCGGCAGTACTTC
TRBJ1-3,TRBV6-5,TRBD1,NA,CASSLGQISGNTIYF,TGTGCCAGCAGCCTGGGACAGATCTCTGGAAACACCATATATTTT
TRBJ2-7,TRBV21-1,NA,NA,CASSMVSSYEQYF,TGTGCCAGCTCAATGGTAAGCTCCTACGAGCAGTACTTC
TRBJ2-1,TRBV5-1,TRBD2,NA,CASSLGLAYNEQFF,TGCGCCAGCAGCTTAGGACTAGCCTACAATGAGCAGTTCTTC
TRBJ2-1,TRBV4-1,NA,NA,CASSQEYIGRYPINNEQFF,TGCGCCAGCAGCCAAGAATATATAGGGCGGTACCCAATCAACAATGAGCAGTTCTTC
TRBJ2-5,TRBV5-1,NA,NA,CASSWGRDQETQYF,TGCGCCAGCAGCTGGGGGCGGGACCAAGAGACCCAGTACTTC
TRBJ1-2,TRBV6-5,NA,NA,CASTEGRINYGYTF,TGTGCCAGCACCGAGGGACGGATTAACTATGGCTACACCTTC
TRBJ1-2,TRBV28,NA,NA,CASSPPGAGYTF,TGTGCCAGCAGTCCTCCTGGTGCTGGCTACACCTTC
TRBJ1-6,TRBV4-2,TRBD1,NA,CASSSTGGYSPLHF,TGTGCCAGCAGCTCGACAGGGGGGTACTCACCCCTCCACTTT
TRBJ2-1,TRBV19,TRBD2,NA,CASSTGTSGGAHEQFF,TGTGCCAGTAGTACGGGGACTAGCGGGGGGGCACATGAGCAGTTCTTC
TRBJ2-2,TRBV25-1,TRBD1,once,CASSDLAGGKTGELFF,TGTGCCAGCAGTGATTTGGCAGGGGGCAAGACCGGGGAGCTGTTTTTT
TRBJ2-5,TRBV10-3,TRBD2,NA,CAISESSPSGGLEETQYF,TGTGCCATCAGTGAGTCGAGTCCTAGCGGGGGGCTTGAAGAGACCCAGTACTTC
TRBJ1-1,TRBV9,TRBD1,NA,CASSPSGQETSEAFF,TGTGCCAGCAGCCCATCGGGACAGGAAACCTCTGAAGCTTTCTTT
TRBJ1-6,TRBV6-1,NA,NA,CASSEVQGSNSPLHF,TGTGCCAGCAGTGAAGTGCAGGGTTCCAATTCACCCCTCCACTTT
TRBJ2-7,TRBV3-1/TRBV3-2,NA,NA,CASSHATYEQYF,TGTGCCAGCAGCCATGCCACCTACGAGCAGTACTTC
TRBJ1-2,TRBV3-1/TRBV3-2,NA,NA,CASSQDLGRTRYTF,TGTGCCAGCAGCCAAGATTTAGGCCGGACGAGGTATACCTTC
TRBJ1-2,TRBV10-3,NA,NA,CAIWSGPNYGYTF,TGTGCCATCTGGTCGGGACCTAACTATGGCTACACCTTC
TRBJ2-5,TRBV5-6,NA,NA,CASSLAQETQYF,TGTGCCAGCAGCTTGGCCCAGGAGACCCAGTACTTC
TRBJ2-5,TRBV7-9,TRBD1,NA,CASSLTGGKETQYF,TGTGCCAGCAGTTTGACAGGGGGCAAAGAGACCCAGTACTTC
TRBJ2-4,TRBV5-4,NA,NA,CASSLFGGFTQYF,TGTGCCAGCAGCTTGTTTGGCGGATTTACTCAGTACTTC
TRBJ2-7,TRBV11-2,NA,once,CASSLEDGGFYEQYF,TGTGCCAGCAGCTTAGAGGACGGAGGGTTCTACGAGCAGTACTTC
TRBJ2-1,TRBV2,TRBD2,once,CASSESGGSYNEQFF,TGTGCCAGCAGTGAAAGCGGGGGGAGTTACAATGAGCAGTTCTTC
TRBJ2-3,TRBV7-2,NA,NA,CASSPRLPDTQYF,TGTGCCAGCAGCCCCCGACTCCCAGATACGCAGTATTTT
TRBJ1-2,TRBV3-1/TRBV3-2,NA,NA,CASSQVGGRIGYGYTF,TGTGCCAGCAGCCAAGTAGGGGGGCGTATTGGCTATGGCTACACCTTC
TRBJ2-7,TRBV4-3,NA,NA,CASSQEVAGYEQYF,TGCGCCAGCAGCCAAGAGGTGGCGGGCTACGAGCAGTACTTC
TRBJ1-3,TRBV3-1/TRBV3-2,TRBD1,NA,CASSRGTGVGNTIYF,TGTGCCAGCAGCCGAGGGACAGGCGTTGGAAACACCATATATTTT
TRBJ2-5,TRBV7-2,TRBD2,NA,CASSLAGLAQETQYF,TGTGCCAGCAGCTTAGCCGGACTAGCCCAAGAGACCCAGTACTTC
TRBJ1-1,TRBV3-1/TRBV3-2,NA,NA,CASSQGGRDTEAFF,TGTGCCAGCAGCCAAGGAGGGAGGGACACTGAAGCTTTCTTT
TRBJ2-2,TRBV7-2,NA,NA,CASSPPAGERGTGELFF,TGTGCCAGCAGCCCCCCCGCAGGCGAACGGGGCACCGGGGAGCTGTTTTTT
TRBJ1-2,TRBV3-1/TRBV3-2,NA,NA,CASSLERSQGGGYGYTF,TGTGCCAGCAGCCTCGAGAGGTCCCAGGGAGGTGGATATGGCTACACCTTC
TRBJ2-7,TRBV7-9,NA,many,CASSLGSSQGYEQYF,TGTGCCAGCAGCTTAGGGAGCTCTCAGGGCTACGAGCAGTACTTC
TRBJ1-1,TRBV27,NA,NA,CASSSQVNTEAFF,TGTGCCAGCAGTTCTCAGGTGAACACTGAAGCTTTCTTT
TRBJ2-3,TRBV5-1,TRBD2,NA,CASSLGLGLDTQYF,TGCGCCAGCAGCTTAGGACTAGGTCTAGATACGCAGTATTTT
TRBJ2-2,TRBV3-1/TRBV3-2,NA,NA,CASSQLSSGELFF,TGTGCCAGCAGCCAATTAAGCTCCGGGGAGCTGTTTTTT
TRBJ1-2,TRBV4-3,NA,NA,CASSQGWKLGNYGYTF,TGCGCCAGCAGCCAAGGATGGAAGTTAGGGAACTATGGCTACACCTTC
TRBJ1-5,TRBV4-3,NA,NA,CASSQDLRQPQHF,TGCGCCAGCAGCCAAGATTTGAGGCAGCCCCAGCATTTT
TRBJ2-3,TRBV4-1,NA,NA,CASSQAFPRPDTQYF,TGCGCCAGCAGCCAAGCTTTTCCTCGGCCAGATACGCAGTATTTT
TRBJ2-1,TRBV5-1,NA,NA,CASSFETEQFF,TGCGCCAGCAGCTTTGAAACTGAGCAGTTCTTC
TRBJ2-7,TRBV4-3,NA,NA,CASSQSGTSYSYEQYF,TGCGCCAGCAGCCAATCCGGGACAAGTTACTCCTACGAGCAGTACTTC
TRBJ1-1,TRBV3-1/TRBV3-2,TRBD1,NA,CASSSDRVTEAFF,TGTGCCAGCAGCTCCGACAGGGTCACTGAAGCTTTCTTT
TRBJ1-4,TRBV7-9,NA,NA,CASSSFDRINEKLFF,TGTGCCAGCAGCTCCTTCGACAGGATTAATGAAAAACTGTTTTTT
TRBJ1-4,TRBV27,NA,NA,CASSPRGLSGNEKLFF,TGTGCCAGCAGTCCTAGGGGCCTTTCGGGTAATGAAAAACTGTTTTTT
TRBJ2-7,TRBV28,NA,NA,CASSPAPNYEQYF,TGTGCCAGCAGTCCCGCCCCCAATTACGAGCAGTACTTC
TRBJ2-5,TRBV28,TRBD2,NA,CASIGASGAQETQYF,TGTGCCAGTATTGGGGCTAGCGGGGCCCAAGAGACCCAGTACTTC
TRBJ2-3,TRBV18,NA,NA,CASSRTDTQYF,TGTGCCAGCTCACGTACAGATACGCAGTATTTT
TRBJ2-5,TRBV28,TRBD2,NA,CASSPILSGRLETQYF,TGTGCCAGCAGCCCTATCCTTAGCGGGAGGTTAGAGACCCAGTACTTC
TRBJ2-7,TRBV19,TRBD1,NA,CASSTSGTDGYEQYF,TGTGCCAGTAGTACTTCCGGGACAGACGGCTACGAGCAGTACTTC
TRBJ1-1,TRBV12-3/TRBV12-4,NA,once,CAIYRASNTEAFF,TGTGCCATCTACAGGGCATCGAACACTGAAGCTTTCTTT